These T cell receptor beta chains were read from a single sample in a study of regulatory T cells in long-lasting Graves disease. TCRdb re-derived calls from the multiplex PCR reads in MiXCR, one entry per CDR3 protein. Of 200,000 to 250,000 distinct CDR3 sequences detected, 20% to 25% appear once; the ten largest clones hold roughly 14%. Specimen: peripheral blood mononuclear cells (PBMCs), collected at new diagnosis, from a patient treated with antithyroid drugs. These receptors were collected from a female donor with Graves disease. CDR3s include the opening cysteine and the closing phenylalanine or tryptophan. A D gene is named only where the DNA matches it firmly. Clone size is given for some rows only: seen once, a few or many times, or a class if the clone is expanded.

>TRBV6-2/TRBV6-3|-|-|TRBJ1-3
TGTGCCAGCAGTTCAACCCAGAACTCTGGAAACACCATATATTTT
CASSSTQNSGNTIYF
>TRBV7-9|-|TRBD1|TRBJ1-4
TGTGCCAGCAGCTTCCGGGACAGCTCTAATGAAAAACTGTTTTTT
CASSFRDSSNEKLFF
>TRBV7-2|-|-|TRBJ2-2
TGTGTCAGCAGCAACTTAGTATTTCAGAACACCGGGGAGCTGTTTTTT
CVSSNLVFQNTGELFF
>TRBV7-2|many|-|TRBJ1-4
TGTGCCAGCAGCGCCTCAGGGTGGGGCGAAAAACTGTTTTTT
CASSASGWGEKLFF
>TRBV10-1|once|TRBD1|TRBJ2-7
TGCGCCAGCAGCCGGGACAGACGATACGAGCAGTACTTC
CASSRDRRYEQYF
>TRBV6-2/TRBV6-3|once|TRBD2|TRBJ2-3
TGTGCCGGCAGTACTACTAGCGGGGCCACAGATACGCAGTATTTT
CAGSTTSGATDTQYF
>TRBV20-1|many|-|TRBJ1-1
TGCAGTGCTAGAGACCCTACTGAAGCTTTCTTT
CSARDPTEAFF
>TRBV4-1|-|TRBD1|TRBJ2-3
TGCGCCAGCAGCCGGACAGGGGGCGCGGGAAAGGGAACAGATACGCAGTATTTT
CASSRTGGAGKGTDTQYF
>TRBV24-1|few|TRBD2|TRBJ2-1
TGTGCCACCAGTGATTTCGGGGGGGGCGGCGGCGATGAGCAGTTCTTC
CATSDFGGGGGDEQFF
>TRBV6-2/TRBV6-3|many|TRBD2|TRBJ2-5
TGTGCCAGCAGTCACGGCCGGACTAGTCGGAAAGAGACCCAGTACTTC
CASSHGRTSRKETQYF
>TRBV29-1|many|-|TRBJ2-1
TGCAGCGGTGGGGGTAGCGTAGACTCCTACAATGAGCAGTTCTTC
CSGGGSVDSYNEQFF
>TRBV28|many|TRBD2|TRBJ2-7
TGTGCCAGCAGTTTCCTTAGCGGGGCTCGCCGCGAGCAGTACTTC
CASSFLSGARREQYF
>TRBV6-1|few|TRBD1|TRBJ1-1
TGTGCCAGCAGTGAAACCTGGACAGGGAGAACTGAAGCTTTCTTT
CASSETWTGRTEAFF
>TRBV30|-|-|TRBJ2-7
TGTGCCTGGAGTGTTGGCGGGACGAGCTACGAGCAGTACTTC
CAWSVGGTSYEQYF
>TRBV6-2/TRBV6-3|many|-|TRBJ1-6
TGTGCCAGCAGTTACTCTACCCAGCGCGGCTTTTGGTCACCCCTCCACTTT
CASSYSTQRGFWSPLHF
>TRBV2|many|TRBD1|TRBJ1-1
TGTGCCAGCAGACGGAGGACAGGGTCGAACACTGAAGCTTTCTTT
CASRRRTGSNTEAFF
>TRBV2|many|TRBD1|TRBJ1-1
TGTGCCAGCAGTGAAAGGACAGGGGCCTTGAACACTGAAGCTTTCTTT
CASSERTGALNTEAFF
>TRBV3-1|-|-|TRBJ1-3
TGTGCCAGCAGCCAAGAACAGAATTCTGGAAACACCATATATTTT
CASSQEQNSGNTIYF
>TRBV20-1|-|TRBD1|TRBJ1-6
TGCAGTGTTGGGACAGGGGTCCAGTCACCCCTCCACTTT
CSVGTGVQSPLHF
>TRBV9|-|TRBD1|TRBJ1-2
TGTGCCAGCAGCGCGGCGAGGGACAGGGAAGGCTACACCTTC
CASSAARDREGYTF
>TRBV5-5|many|TRBD2|TRBJ2-5
TGTGCCAGCAGCCCCCGGGGGGTCCACCAAGAGACCCAGTACTTC
CASSPRGVHQETQYF
>TRBV14|-|TRBD2|TRBJ2-1
TGTGCCAGCAACGGACTAGCGGGGTATGAGCAGTTCTTC
CASNGLAGYEQFF
>TRBV7-2|many|-|TRBJ2-7
TGCGCCAGCAGCCAAGAGACAAGGCCATACTACGAGCAGTACTTC
CASSQETRPYYEQYF
>TRBV2|many|-|TRBJ2-4
TGTGCCAGCAGCCACCCTGGACAGATAAACATTCAGTACTTC
CASSHPGQINIQYF
>TRBV5-1|many|TRBD2|TRBJ2-7
TGCGCCAGCAGCTCGACTAGCGTGCACGAGCAGTACTTC
CASSSTSVHEQYF
>TRBV5-1|many|TRBD1|TRBJ2-7
TGCGCCAGCGGCTCCCGGGACAGCCCCTACGAGCAGTACTTC
CASGSRDSPYEQYF
>TRBV7-9|many|TRBD2|TRBJ2-3
TGTGCCAGCAGTCGAGGGAGGGAAGATACGCAGTATTTT
CASSRGREDTQYF
>TRBV7-3|few|-|TRBJ2-4
TGTGCCAGCAGCCCGGGTGGGTCCAAAAACATTCAGTACTTC
CASSPGGSKNIQYF
>TRBV12-3/TRBV12-4|many|-|TRBJ2-3
TGTGCCAGCGTCGGACTACCCGGGGATACGCAGTATTTT
CASVGLPGDTQYF
>TRBV30|once|TRBD2|TRBJ2-7
TGTGCCAGTAAAAATCTAGCGGGAGGGTCCTACGAGCAGTACTTC
CASKNLAGGSYEQYF
>TRBV28|many|TRBD1|TRBJ1-5
TGTGCCAGCGGATCCGGGACAGGGTGGAATCAGCCCCAGCATTTT
CASGSGTGWNQPQHF
>TRBV11-2|many|-|TRBJ2-1
TGTGCCAGCAGCTTAGATAGGATGAATGAGCAGTTCTTC
CASSLDRMNEQFF
>TRBV28|many|TRBD1|TRBJ2-1
TGTGCCACTACCCCCCCCCTGGGACAGGGGTACGGTGAGCAGTTCTTC
CATTPPLGQGYGEQFF
>TRBV6-5|-|-|TRBJ2-5
TGTGCCAGCAGTTACTCGCACACCCAAGAGACCCAGTACTTC
CASSYSHTQETQYF
>TRBV10-3|many|TRBD1|TRBJ2-1
TGTGCCATCAGTGCCATGGGACAGGGGGCTAACAATGAGCAGTTCTTC
CAISAMGQGANNEQFF
>TRBV20-1|many|-|TRBJ2-1
TGCAGTGCTAGGCGGACAGCCTACAATGAGCAGTTCTTC
CSARRTAYNEQFF
>TRBV7-3|many|TRBD1|TRBJ2-7
TGTGCCAGCAGCTTAGGGACAGGGTCGGAAGAGCAGTACTTC
CASSLGTGSEEQYF
>TRBV29-1|many|TRBD1|TRBJ2-3
TGCAGCGTTGAGACAGGGTTCACTAGCACAGATACGCAGTATTTT
CSVETGFTSTDTQYF
>TRBV2|-|TRBD1|TRBJ1-2
TGTGCCAGCAGCTTTAGACAGGGGGCAGGGTATGGCTACACCTTC
CASSFRQGAGYGYTF
>TRBV28|many|TRBD1|TRBJ1-2
TGTGCCAGCAGTCCTGGACAGGGGGCCCATGGCTACACCTTC
CASSPGQGAHGYTF
>TRBV2|many|TRBD2|TRBJ2-1
TGTGCCAGCAACCCCGGGACTAGTCCGTTCTTC
CASNPGTSPFF
>TRBV27|many|-|TRBJ2-7
TGTGCCAGCAGCCAAACACGCTCCTACGAGCAGTACTTC
CASSQTRSYEQYF
>TRBV28|-|-|TRBJ1-2
TGTGCCAGCAAGCCAGGGGCCAGCTATGGCTACACCTTC
CASKPGASYGYTF
>TRBV9|many|-|TRBJ1-1
TGTGCCAGCAGCGTATCCCCGGTAGGACCGAACACTGAAGCTTTCTTT
CASSVSPVGPNTEAFF
>TRBV27|-|-|TRBJ1-3
TGTGCCAGCAGTTTGGGCAGGGGTGGAAACACCATATATTTT
CASSLGRGGNTIYF
>TRBV5-4|many|TRBD1|TRBJ1-4
TGTGCCAGCAGCATACAGGGGGCAAGTGAAAAACTGTTTTTT
CASSIQGASEKLFF
>TRBV29-1|few|-|TRBJ2-2
TGCAGCGTTGGGGAGTTTGAGGGGGCCGGGGAGCTGTTTTTT
CSVGEFEGAGELFF
>TRBV20-1|many|TRBD2|TRBJ2-1
TGCAGTGCCATGGGTGGGCGCGGGGGGTTTGAGCAGTTCTTC
CSAMGGRGGFEQFF
>TRBV11-2|-|TRBD1|TRBJ2-2
TGTGCCAGCAGGGGGGGACAGGGGAACACCGGGGAGCTGTTTTTT
CASRGGQGNTGELFF
>TRBV5-6|many|TRBD2|TRBJ2-5
TGTGCCACCCGGGAGGGGAACCAAGAGACCCAGTACTTC
CATREGNQETQYF
>TRBV3-1|many|-|TRBJ2-3
TGTGCCAGCAGCCAAGAAGGCGTGTCAGATACGCAGTATTTT
CASSQEGVSDTQYF
>TRBV4-3|few|-|TRBJ1-4
TGCGCCAGCAGCCAAGCGGGGGGGAGGGATGAAAAACTGTTTTTT
CASSQAGGRDEKLFF
>TRBV2|many|TRBD1|TRBJ2-5
TGTGCCAGCAGGGGGACAGGAGAAGAGACCCAGTACTTC
CASRGTGEETQYF
>TRBV5-1|many|TRBD2|TRBJ2-5
TGCGCCAGCAGGCGGGGGACTAGCGGGGCGGCTAGTCAAGAGACCCAGTACTTC
CASRRGTSGAASQETQYF